These 21 T cell receptor beta chains were sequenced from one sample in a study of blood T cell repertoires in COVID-19 (TCRdb year 2020). Receptor libraries were prepared by the immunoSEQ multiplex PCR assay. TCRdb carries this immuneACCESS record with in-frame sequences only. Its versions omit some clonotypes, under half of them owing to an unresolved V gene in the studies checked, with the rest unexplained. Recorded for this sample are 150,000 to 200,000 clones; about 80% of them occurred a single time. The ten largest clonotypes hold 7% to 10% of the sample. Sequenced: peripheral blood. The receptors come from a man aged 55 to 70 with acute or convalescent COVID-19.

Concerning this clone itself: This CDR3 is also generated by other DNA sequences in the sample. The rearrangement links TRBV20-1 to TRBJ1-4; D gene ambiguous. Per germline, CDR1 DFQATT and CDR2 SNEGSKA (reference sequence). V shed 1 base and J shed 8 bases, with 5 bases lying between them. This CDR3 is built from 11 residues. The CDR3 DNA reads TGCAGTGCTAGAGGGCAAGAAAAACTGTTTTTT. Translating gives CSARGQEKLFF.

The V gene is TRBV11-3, the J gene TRBJ2-2; 7 bases are a match to TRBD2. This CDR3 is 16 amino acids long. Germline V gives CDR1 SGHNT, CDR2 YENEEA. J was trimmed by 3 bases and V by 4 bases; bases with no gene match: 8. The CDR3 sequence: CASSSRGGGDTGELFF. CDR3 nucleotide sequence: TGTGCCAGCAGCTCCCGGGGCGGGGGAGACACCGGGGAGCTGTTTTTT.

The chain is built from TRBV28 and TRBJ1-1; a possible D gene is TRBD1 (5 bases). Germline assignment: CDR1 MDHEN and CDR2 SYDVKM. There are 13 residues in the CDR3. V was trimmed by 5 bases and J by 12 bases, leaving 19 bases between them. The CDR3 region has the DNA TGTGCCAGCAGTGGGGGGGAGTTGTATCAGCCTTTCTTT. Translated: CASSGGELYQPFF. Complete variable domain (other parts from reference TRBV28 and TRBJ1-1): DVKVTQSSRYLVKRTGEKVFLECVQDMDHENMFWYRQDPGLGLRLIYFSYDVKMKEKGDIPEGYSVSREKKERFSLILESASTNQTSMYLCASSGGELYQPFFGQGTRLTVV.

The V gene is TRBV21-1, the J gene TRBJ1-2; the table names TRBD1, a call not compared with the DNA. TRBV21-1 has pseudogene status. The CDR3 loop spans 17 amino acids. The CDR3 loop is CASSKAKGAKNNYGYTF. The CDR3, as DNA: TGTGCCAGCAGCAAAGCCAAGGGGGCGAAGAATAACTATGGCTACACCTTC.

The chain links TRBV4-1 to TRBJ2-1; 8 bases fit TRBD1. CDR3 length: 16 amino acids. The V segment lost 6 bases and the J segment 6 bases; nucleotides outside the gene matches: 13. Germline V gives CDR1 MGHRA, CDR2 YSYEKL. The CDR3 DNA is TGCGCCAGCAGGAGATCTACAGGGGGTATCCTCAATGAGCAGTTCTTC. It encodes CASRRSTGGILNEQFF.

The DNA of the CDR3 is TGTGCCACCAGTGCCCGGGACAGGGAAGGCGGGGAGCTGTTTTTT. Protein sequence: CATSARDREGGELFF. The chain joins TRBV24-1 to TRBJ2-2; 9 nucleotides line up with TRBD1. From germline, CDR1 is KGHDR and CDR2 SFDVKD. The CDR3 is 15 residues long. Trimming took 5 bases from V and 7 from J; bases not matched to a gene: 7.

The chain carries TRBV11-3 and TRBJ2-1, with D maybe TRBD1 (6 bases). The CDR3 length is 14 residues. The V and J ends lost 4 bases and 3 bases respectively, with 10 bases between them. Germline V gene sequence: CDR1 SGHNT, CDR2 YENEEA. This CDR3 is CASSSRDNYNEQFF. CDR3 DNA sequence: TGTGCCAGCAGCTCCCGGGACAACTACAATGAGCAGTTCTTC.

This clone showed up many times. V gene TRBV27 combines with J gene TRBJ2-7, with D perhaps TRBD1 (5 bases). Between the trimmed V and J ends, which lost 6 bases and 0 bases, there was a span of 9 bases. CDR3 length: 13 residues. The germline V gene has CDR1 MNHEY and CDR2 SMNVEV (reference sequence). The CDR3 region is CASSLTASYEQYF. DNA of the CDR3: TGTGCCAGCAGCCTGACAGCCTCCTACGAGCAGTACTTC.

The chain uses TRBV2 and TRBJ1-5; D may be TRBD1 (6 bases). CDR1 is SNHLY and CDR2 is FYNNEI in the germline V gene. V lost 5 bases and J 0 bases, leaving 11 bases between the germline ends. The CDR3 length is 15 residues. Written as DNA, the CDR3 is TGTGCCAGCAGTCCGGACAGTTATAGCAATCAGCCCCAGCATTTT. Its protein is CASSPDSYSNQPQHF.

The chain uses TRBV7-9 and TRBJ1-5, with 7 bases that match TRBD1. CDR1 and CDR2 (germline): SEHNR, FQNEAQ (reference sequence). With 1 base clipped from V and 2 bases from J, the junction kept 5 bases outside the gene matches. This CDR3 region has 16 residues. CDR3 sequence (DNA): TGTGCCAGCAGCTTAGAGGGGGCGAGGGGCAATCAGCCCCAGCATTTT. It translates to CASSLEGARGNQPQHF.

The genes are TRBV5-6 and TRBJ1-1, with 7 bases that match TRBD1. This CDR3 is built from 16 residues. Germline V lookup: CDR1 SGHDT, CDR2 YYEEEE. V lost 2 bases and J lost 2; bases outside the gene matches: 9. The CDR3 sequence: CASSFGGTALNTEAFF. In DNA, the CDR3 is TGTGCCAGCAGCTTCGGCGGGACAGCACTAAACACTGAAGCTTTCTTT.

The V gene is TRBV24-1, the J gene TRBJ2-3, with 8 bases aligning to TRBD1. The germline V gene encodes CDR1 KGHDR and CDR2 SFDVKD. CDR3 length: 16 amino acids. V lost 5 bases, J lost 2 bases, and 8 bases stayed unmatched. The CDR3 loop reads CATSAETGAFTDTQYF. CDR3 in DNA: TGTGCCACCAGTGCCGAGACAGGGGCTTTCACAGATACGCAGTATTTT.

This clone was counted ten times or more. The chain uses TRBV7-3 and TRBJ2-1; maybe TRBD2 (6 bases). CDR3 length equals 13 residues. V lost 5 bases and J lost 5, with 10 bases in between. The germline V gene encodes CDR1 SGHTA and CDR2 FQGTGA. The CDR3 loop is CASSAGQDNEQFF. For the CDR3, the DNA is TGTGCCAGCAGCGCGGGGCAGGACAATGAGCAGTTCTTC.

This sequence joins TRBV19 and TRBJ2-1; the D is unclear. This CDR3 region has 12 residues. Germline loops: CDR1 LNHDA, CDR2 SQIVND (reference sequence). With 4 bases removed from V and 6 bases from J, the gap between germline ends came to 7 bases. The CDR3 DNA reads as TGTGCCAGTAGTAGCACAAGCAATGAGCAGTTCTTC. The encoded protein is CASSSTSNEQFF.

J is TRBJ1-1 and V is TRBV5-1; no definite D call. Germline V gives CDR1 SGHRS, CDR2 YFSETQ. This CDR3 comprises 15 residues. With 0 bases removed from V and 2 bases from J, the gap between germline ends came to 11 bases. CDR3 sequence: CASSLDRQTNTEAFF. In DNA form, the CDR3 reads TGCGCCAGCAGCTTGGATAGGCAGACTAACACTGAAGCTTTCTTT.

This chain uses TRBV5-4 with TRBJ2-5; D unclear. Looked up from germline, CDR1 is SGHNT and CDR2 is YYREEE (reference sequence). CDR3 length: 13 amino acids. Deletions cut 4 bases from V and 2 bases from J, with 9 bases between. The CDR3 DNA reads as TGTGCCAGCAGCATGACACCGCAAGAGACCCAGTACTTC. It is translated as CASSMTPQETQYF.

This chain links TRBV24-1 with TRBJ1-5; TRBD1 matches 10 bases. CDR1 and CDR2 from the germline V gene are KGHDR and SFDVKD. After removal of 4 bases from V and 7 bases from J, the junction contained 6 bases not matched to a gene. The CDR3 is 15 amino acids. In DNA, the CDR3 is TGTGCCACCAGTGACCCCGGGACAGGGGACCAGCCCCAGCATTTT. Translated: CATSDPGTGDQPQHF.

The chain uses TRBV24-1 and TRBJ1-2; possibly TRBD1 for D (5 bases). Germline CDR1 KGHDR, CDR2 SFDVKD. V gave up 4 bases and J gave up 3 bases, with 17 bases separating them. The CDR3 loop spans 16 amino acids. The CDR3 is CATSEGSKGHHYGYTF. The DNA of the CDR3 is TGTGCCACCAGTGAGGGGTCAAAGGGGCATCACTATGGCTACACCTTC.

The rearrangement joins TRBV5-6 to TRBJ1-3; no firm D call. This CDR3 contains 15 residues. The V and J ends lost 4 bases and 4 bases respectively, with 15 bases between them. Germline values: CDR1 SGHDT, CDR2 YYEEEE. The CDR3 DNA follows: TGTGCCAGCAGCCCCGCCGCGACTCCGGGAAACACCATATATTTT. Amino acid sequence: CASSPAATPGNTIYF.

The gene calls are TRBV9 and TRBJ1-2, with 9 bases matching TRBD1. The CDR3 is 17 amino acids. CDR1 SGDLS and CDR2 YYNGEE come from the germline V gene. The J segment lost 4 bases and the V segment lost 6 bases, leaving 16 bases of the junction unmatched. In DNA form, the CDR3 reads TGTGCCAGCACCGCGAATCTTACAGGGGGCGGGAGCTATGGCTACACCTTC. This sequence encodes CASTANLTGGGSYGYTF.

This chain connects TRBV6-6 to TRBJ2-3; a possible D gene is TRBD2 (6 bases). CDR3 size: 16 residues. Germline CDR1 and CDR2: MNHNY and SVGAGI (reference sequence). With 6 bases removed from V and 2 bases from J, the gap between germline ends came to 18 bases. The CDR3 bases are TGTGCCAGCAGCCAAAGATGGGGGGAATACACAGATACGCAGTATTTT. It specifies CASSQRWGEYTDTQYF.